This T cell receptor (beta chain) was sequenced during a study of chemoradiotherapy in HPV16-positive cancers. CDR3 length: 18 residues. Per the germline V gene, CDR1 is WSHSY and CDR2 is SAAADI. V was shortened by 0 bases and J by 4 bases, with 19 bases between the two germline ends. Libraries were prepared by immunoSEQ multiplex PCR; TCRdb keeps only in-frame clonotypes and omits some of them. The table shows approximately 14,000 clones, with just under 70% occurring only once. The chain couples TRBV10-2 to TRBJ1-5, with D perhaps TRBD1 (5 bases). The TCR comes from a human donor with HPV-associated anogenital cancer. The sample here was taken from a patient who underwent chemoradiotherapy. CDR3: CASSESSGRRGPNQPQHF. The CDR3 DNA follows: TGCGCCAGCAGTGAGTCGTCGGGAAGGAGGGGACCTAATCAGCCCCAGCATTTT.